This entry features one T cell receptor beta chain sequence. Its antigen is unknown. The repertoire was sequenced with immunoSEQ multiplex PCR; TCRdb's copy has only in-frame clones and lacks some. The profile shows 140,000 to 150,000 clones, under 95% of them singletons. This entry comes from a study of T cell responses to AZD1222 COVID-19 vaccine. Deletions cut 2 bases from V and 0 bases from J, with 8 bases between. Germline CDR1 MNHEY, CDR2 SVGAGI. The CDR3 runs 15 residues. Broader study findings: A mostly white British donor set with more females was recruited, and clonal diversity was possibly underestimated. Compared with day 0, the breadth and depth of the Spike-specific TCR repertoire rose significantly after two doses of AZD1222. CD4 TCRs linked to vaccination spanned spike, dominating at 160-218 and 743-854. Variant regions that are unmutated are reportedly the target of nearly half of spike-specific TCRs.

This receptor was taken from an adult in good health. The chain joins TRBV6-5 to TRBJ1-3, with a weak D call TRBD1 (5 bases). The input for sequencing was peripheral blood, taken on day 0 of AZD1222 vaccination. CDR3 region: CASSYGTNSGNTIYF. CDR3 nucleotides: TGTGCCAGCAGTTACGGGACTAACTCTGGAAACACCATATATTTT.